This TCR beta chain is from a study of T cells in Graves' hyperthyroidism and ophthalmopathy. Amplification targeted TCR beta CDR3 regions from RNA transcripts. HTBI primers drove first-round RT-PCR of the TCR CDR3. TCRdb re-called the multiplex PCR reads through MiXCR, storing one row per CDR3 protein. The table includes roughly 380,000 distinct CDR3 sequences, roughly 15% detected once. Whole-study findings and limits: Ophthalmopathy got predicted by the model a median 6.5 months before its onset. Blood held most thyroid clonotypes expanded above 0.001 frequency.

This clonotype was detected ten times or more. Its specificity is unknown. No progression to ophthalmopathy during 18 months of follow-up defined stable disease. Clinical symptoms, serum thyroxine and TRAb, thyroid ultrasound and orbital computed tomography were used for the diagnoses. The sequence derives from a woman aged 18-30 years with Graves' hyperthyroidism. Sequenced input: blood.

The chain's CDR3 is CASRTDTQYF. The CDR3 DNA is TGCGCCAGCAGGACAGATACGCAGTATTTT. This rearrangement joins TRBV5-1 to TRBJ2-3; no clear D. Germline CDR1 and CDR2: SGHRS and YFSETQ. V shed 5 bases and J shed 3 bases, with 1 base lying between them. The CDR3 runs to 10 residues.